This TCR beta chain was sequenced in a study of T-cell memory formation after mild COVID-19. Whole-study context: Most TCR clusters belonged to a single donor.

Germline-derived CDR1 and CDR2 are SQVTM and ANQGSEA. The CDR3 spans 15 residues. Study outcomes and limitations: Memory from before infection featured some responding clones, which suggests cross-reactive memory joined. The authors left the SARS-CoV-2 specificity of second-wave clones peaking on day 37 unconfirmed.

This clonotype came up a few times. No antigen is known for it. One end of the junction fails to match germline, which may point to a read error. TCRdb reprocessed the 5' RACE reads via MiXCR and lists one record per CDR3 protein. Found here are roughly 350,000 distinct CDR3 sequences, roughly 21% of them singletons; the top ten hold under 15%. The rearrangement joins TRBV29-1 to TRBJ2-3, with a weak D call TRBD1 (6 bases). The clonotype was recovered from an adult woman who had mild COVID-19 (a few samples of this study predate the infection). Cell type and time point are not known. What was sequenced was PBMCs or a T cell subset sorted from them (not recorded which). This chain's CDR3 is CSVEGTPKSTDTQYF. The CDR3 DNA is TGCAGCGTGGAAGGGACACCCAAGAGCACAGATACGCAGTATTTT.